This is a list of T cell receptor beta chains from one sample in a study of shared clonotypes between healthy human individuals. This table comes from immunoSEQ multiplex PCR, and its TCRdb copy is limited to in-frame clones, with some not included. Found here are approximately 700,000 clones, more than 70% of them singletons; the top ten hold roughly 2%. The sample comprised memory CD4+ T cells sorted from blood. The source of these receptors is a woman aged 30 to 39 in good health. The CDR3 runs from the conserved cysteine through the conserved F or W. Fields, in order: clone size, J gene, D gene, V gene, CDR3 DNA, CDR3 protein. A D gene is named only where the DNA matches it firmly. Clone size is not always given. Where it is, it says once, few, many or a class for expanded clones.

>.|TRBJ2-1|TRBD1|TRBV5-1
TGCGCCAGCAGCTTCTGGACAGGGGTTAGTAGCGATGAGCAGTTCTTC
CASSFWTGVSSDEQFF
>.|TRBJ2-7|.|TRBV29-1
TGCAGCGTTGCATGGGATCTCGAGCAGTACTTC
CSVAWDLEQYF
>.|TRBJ2-7|TRBD1|TRBV18
TGTGCCAGCCGTCAGGGGGCGACCTACGAGCAGTACTTC
CASRQGATYEQYF
>.|TRBJ2-1|.|TRBV5-1
TGCGCCAGCAGCTTAACGAGCTCCGGTTACAATGAGCAGTTCTTC
CASSLTSSGYNEQFF
>.|TRBJ1-2|.|TRBV6-1
TGTGCCAGCAGTCTCACCCTATTAGATGGCTACACCTTC
CASSLTLLDGYTF
>.|TRBJ2-7|TRBD2|TRBV28
TGTGCCAGCAGTTTATCCGTAGCGGGAGGGTTGTACGAGCAGTACTTC
CASSLSVAGGLYEQYF
>.|TRBJ2-7|.|TRBV19
TGTGCCAGTAGTTGGGGCGGGGCCAGTTTCGAGCAGTACTTC
CASSWGGASFEQYF
>once|TRBJ2-2|.|TRBV7-3
TGTGCCAGCAGCTCAAGTACCGGGGAGCTGTTTTTT
CASSSSTGELFF
>.|TRBJ1-2|TRBD1|TRBV5-1
TGCGCCAGCAGGACGACAGGGGACGGCTACACCTTC
CASRTTGDGYTF
>.|TRBJ2-5|TRBD1|TRBV7-6
TGTGCCAGCAGAGGAAACAGGGGGCGGATTGAGACCCAGTACTTC
CASRGNRGRIETQYF
>.|TRBJ2-3|.|TRBV19
TGTGCCAGTAGAGGACAGCCTACAGATACGCAGTATTTT
CASRGQPTDTQYF
>.|TRBJ2-5|.|TRBV30
TGTGCCTGGAGCCTAGGGGATATAGTGCAGTACTTC
CAWSLGDIVQYF
>.|TRBJ1-1|TRBD1|TRBV27
TGTGCCAGCAGCTTTTATGGGCAGGGGGCTACGGCTTTCTTT
CASSFYGQGATAFF
>few|TRBJ2-6|TRBD1|TRBV7-2
TGTGCCAGCAGCTACAGACAGGGAAACTTTCCTGGGGCCAACGTCCTGACTTTC
CASSYRQGNFPGANVLTF
>.|TRBJ2-2|TRBD2|TRBV19
TGTGCCAGTAGTCTACAGCGGGAGTTCCCCGGGGAGCTGTTTTTT
CASSLQREFPGELFF
>.|TRBJ2-1|.|TRBV29-1
TGCAGCGTTGGTAGCGGATACAATGAGCAGTTCTTC
CSVGSGYNEQFF